This T cell receptor beta chain originates from a study of blood T cell repertoires in COVID-19. Study in general: Samples taken during acute and convalescent COVID-19 were collected in the United States, Italy and Spain. From T cells, B-cell-depleted T cells, or PBMCs came the material, which was cDNA or gDNA.

Germline V gene data show CDR1 as SGHVS and CDR2 as FNYEAQ. The CDR3 is made up of 16 amino acids. The ends were cut back, 1 base at V and 0 bases at J, with 13 bases in the middle. Per the original methods: Researchers report that nucleated cell counts were estimated from reference gene primer amplification. The assay was immunoSEQ multiplex PCR, and TCRdb's table has in-frame clones only and misses some. V and J calls and clone size come straight from that table; D and trimming were deduced from the DNA. This sample carries over 200,000 clones, around 85% of them seen once, and the ten largest clones take roughly 7.9%.

This rearrangement joins TRBV7-6 to TRBJ2-7, with TRBD1 as a possible D gene (6 bases). The sequence was obtained from a woman of 80 years or more with acute or convalescent COVID-19. Sequencing input: peripheral blood. CDR3 sequence: CASSLGQGQTSYEQYF. In DNA, the CDR3 is TGTGCCAGCAGCTTAGGCCAAGGACAGACCTCCTACGAGCAGTACTTC.